This paragraph covers one TCR beta chain sequence. The sample is drawn from a study of blood T cell repertoires in COVID-19. Profiled with immunoSEQ multiplex PCR; TCRdb holds only in-frame clones, not every one. The table includes over 300,000 clones, around 89% detected once. The CDR3 runs to 16 residues. Looked up from germline, CDR1 is SGHTA and CDR2 is FQGNSA. Trimming at V came to 3 bases and at J to 4 bases, leaving 4 bases not matched to a gene. The rearrangement links TRBV7-2 to TRBJ2-3; 13 bases line up with TRBD2. This sequence originates from a woman between 35 and 50 years old who had recovered from COVID-19. The sample taken for sequencing was PBMCs or T cells enriched from blood (not recorded which). CDR3 region: CASSFRLAGGSDTQYF. CDR3 DNA sequence: TGTGCCAGCAGCTTCCGACTAGCGGGAGGTTCAGATACGCAGTATTTT.